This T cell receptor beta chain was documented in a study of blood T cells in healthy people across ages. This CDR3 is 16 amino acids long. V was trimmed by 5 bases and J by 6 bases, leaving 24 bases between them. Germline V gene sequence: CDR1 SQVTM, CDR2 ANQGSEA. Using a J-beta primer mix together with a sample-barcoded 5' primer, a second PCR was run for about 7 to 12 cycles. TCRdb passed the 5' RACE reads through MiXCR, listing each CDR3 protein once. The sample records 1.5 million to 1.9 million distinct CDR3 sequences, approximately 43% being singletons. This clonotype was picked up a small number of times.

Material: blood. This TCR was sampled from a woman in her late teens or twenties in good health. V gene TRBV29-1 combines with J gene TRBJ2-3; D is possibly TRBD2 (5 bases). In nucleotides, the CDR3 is TGCAGCGTTAATCGAAAGAGGGCCCCATTCTCGGATACGCAGTATTTT. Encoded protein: CSVNRKRAPFSDTQYF.